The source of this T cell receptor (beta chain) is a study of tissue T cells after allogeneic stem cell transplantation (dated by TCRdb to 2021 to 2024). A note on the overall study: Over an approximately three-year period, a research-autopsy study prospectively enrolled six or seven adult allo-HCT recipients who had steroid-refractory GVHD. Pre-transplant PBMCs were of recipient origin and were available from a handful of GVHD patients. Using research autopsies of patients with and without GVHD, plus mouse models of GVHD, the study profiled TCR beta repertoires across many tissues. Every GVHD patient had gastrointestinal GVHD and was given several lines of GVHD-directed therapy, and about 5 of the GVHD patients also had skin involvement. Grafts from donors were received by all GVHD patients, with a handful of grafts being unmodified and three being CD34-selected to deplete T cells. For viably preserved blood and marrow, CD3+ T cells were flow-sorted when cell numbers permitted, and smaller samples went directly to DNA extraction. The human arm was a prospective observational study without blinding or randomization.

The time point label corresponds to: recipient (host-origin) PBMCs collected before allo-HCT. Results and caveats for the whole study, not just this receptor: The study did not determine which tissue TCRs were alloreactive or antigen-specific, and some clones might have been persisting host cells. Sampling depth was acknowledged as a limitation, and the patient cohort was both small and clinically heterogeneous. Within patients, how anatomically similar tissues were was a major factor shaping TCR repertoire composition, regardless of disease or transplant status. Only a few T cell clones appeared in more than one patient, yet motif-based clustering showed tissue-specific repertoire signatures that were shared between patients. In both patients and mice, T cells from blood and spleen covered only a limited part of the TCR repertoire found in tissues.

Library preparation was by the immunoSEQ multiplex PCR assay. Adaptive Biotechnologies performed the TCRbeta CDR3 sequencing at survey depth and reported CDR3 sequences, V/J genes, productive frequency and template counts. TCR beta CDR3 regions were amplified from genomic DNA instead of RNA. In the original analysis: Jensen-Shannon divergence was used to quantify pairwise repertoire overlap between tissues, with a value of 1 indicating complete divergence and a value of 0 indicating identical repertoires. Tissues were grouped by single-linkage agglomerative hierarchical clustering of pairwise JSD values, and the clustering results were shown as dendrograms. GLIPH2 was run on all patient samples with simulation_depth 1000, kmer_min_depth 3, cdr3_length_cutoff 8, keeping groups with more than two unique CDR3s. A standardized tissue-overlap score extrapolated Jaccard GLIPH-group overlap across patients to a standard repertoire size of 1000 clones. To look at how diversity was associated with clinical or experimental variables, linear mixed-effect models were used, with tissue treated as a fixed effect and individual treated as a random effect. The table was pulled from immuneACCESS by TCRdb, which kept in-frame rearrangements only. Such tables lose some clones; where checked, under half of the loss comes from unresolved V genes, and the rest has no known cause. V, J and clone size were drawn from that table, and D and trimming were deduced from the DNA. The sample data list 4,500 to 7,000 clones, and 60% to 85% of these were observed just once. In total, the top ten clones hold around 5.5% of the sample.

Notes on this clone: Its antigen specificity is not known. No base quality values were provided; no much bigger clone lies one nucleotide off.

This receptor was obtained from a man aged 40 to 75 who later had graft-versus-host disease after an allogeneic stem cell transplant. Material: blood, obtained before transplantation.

At the DNA level, the sequence is TGTGCCAGCAGTTTATTCATACACAAGGAAGCTTTCTTT. It is translated as CASSLFIHKEAFF. The chain is encoded by TRBV27 joined to TRBJ1-1, with the D gene too uncertain to name. V is cut by 1 base and J by 8 bases, and the space between the germline ends is 11 bases. Sequences MNHEY (CDR1) and SMNVEV (CDR2) are obtained from the germline V gene (reference sequence). Measured from the cysteine to the phenylalanine, the CDR3 is 13 residues long. Only the CDR3 part of the read is kept: 39 bases, read in frame from the first base.